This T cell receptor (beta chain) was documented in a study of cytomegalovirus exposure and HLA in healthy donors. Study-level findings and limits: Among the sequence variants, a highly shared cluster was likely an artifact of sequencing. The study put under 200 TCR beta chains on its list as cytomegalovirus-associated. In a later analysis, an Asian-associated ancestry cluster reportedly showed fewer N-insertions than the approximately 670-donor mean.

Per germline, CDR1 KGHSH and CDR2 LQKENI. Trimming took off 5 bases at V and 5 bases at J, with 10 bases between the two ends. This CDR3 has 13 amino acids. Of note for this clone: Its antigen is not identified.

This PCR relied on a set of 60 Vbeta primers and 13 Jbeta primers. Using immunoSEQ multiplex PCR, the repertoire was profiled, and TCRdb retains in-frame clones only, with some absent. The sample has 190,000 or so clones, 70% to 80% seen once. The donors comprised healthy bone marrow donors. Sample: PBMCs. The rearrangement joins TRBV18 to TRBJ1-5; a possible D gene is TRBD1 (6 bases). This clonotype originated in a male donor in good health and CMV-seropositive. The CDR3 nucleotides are TGTGCCAGCTCAGCACACAGGGATCAGCCCCAGCATTTT. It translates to CASSAHRDQPQHF.